This TCR beta chain is drawn from a study of blood T cell repertoires in COVID-19 (dated by TCRdb to 2019 to 2021). Some background on the complete study: Samples covering the acute and convalescent phases of COVID-19 were provided by collaborators in the United States, Italy and Spain. Samples were obtained from the ongoing ImmuneRACE study (first 160 participants) and from over 1,000 subjects provided by 6 global collaborators. Where available, HLA class I and class II types were taken from metadata supplied by the sample provider and were not determined by assay-based typing. Subjects who had been exposed to COVID-19, were actively infected with it, or had recovered from it provided the deeply sampled blood TCRbeta repertoires that made up the dataset. The repertoires were released in a freely available public database intended as a resource for research on the immune response to SARS-CoV-2. Sample metadata almost always included a de-identified subject ID, COVID-19 status, age in years and sex. The material from the prospective study consisted of cDNA or gDNA derived from T cells, B-cell-depleted T cells, or PBMCs. Results the study describes overall, beyond this receptor: Clinical and demographic metadata were provided uncurated, with the amount varying by source and participant.

Details on this clone: Its antigen is unknown. Base qualities are missing; no much larger clone stands one base away.

Each collaborating institution followed its own protocols to collect whole blood in K2EDTA tubes. Collaborator samples were shipped for TCRbeta analysis as frozen whole blood, isolated PBMCs, or DNA extracted from either sample type. TCRbeta CDR3 regions were amplified from genomic DNA by means of the immunoSEQ Assay, a bias-controlled multiplex PCR. The paper's processing steps were these. The number of nucleated cells in each sample was estimated from the amplification of reference gene primers within the assay. Sequence reads were collapsed and filtered to measure the absolute abundance of every unique TCRbeta CDR3 rearrangement. For each sample, productive Simpson clonality was calculated as the square root of Simpson's diversity index across productive rearrangements. TCRdb stores this immuneACCESS table with in-frame sequences only. Part of the clones is absent; in the studies checked, under half of the shortfall reflects unresolved V genes, and no reason is known for the rest. V, J and clone size derive from that table, while D and trimming were established from the DNA sequence. Present in this sample are about 180,000 clones, 80% to 90% of which were seen just once. Under 25% of the sample rests with the top ten.

V trim: 3 bases; J trim: 0 bases; unmatched bases: 7. CDR1 DFQATT and CDR2 SNEGSKA were looked up in the germline V gene (reference sequence). The CDR3 numbers 16 residues from cysteine through phenylalanine. CDR3 DNA only is kept here, 48 bases in frame from base 1. The specimen sequenced was peripheral blood. This clonotype was obtained from a man aged 70 or older with active or convalescent COVID-19. Here the chain combines TRBV20-1 and TRBJ2-2, with 7 bases matching TRBD2. The DNA is as follows: TGCAGTGCTAGTGGCCTAGCGGACGCGAACACCGGGGAGCTGTTTTTT. Translated, this is CSASGLADANTGELFF.